Listed below are T cell receptor beta chains from one sample, sequenced in a study of blood T cell repertoires in COVID-19. Here immunoSEQ multiplex PCR was the method, and the copy in TCRdb shows in-frame clones only, minus some. The table has approximately 320,000 clones, roughly 90% seen once. What was sequenced was PBMCs or T cells enriched from blood (not recorded which). The receptors shown here come from a man aged 55 to 69 who had recovered from COVID-19. Both conserved end residues are part of each CDR3. The D gene is left open where the match is weak. Clone size is stated in some rows and not others, as once, few, many or a class when expanded.

d_gene	v_gene	abundance	len	j_gene	CDR3aa	CDR3nt
NA	TRBV10-1	few	13	TRBJ2-7	CASSENAGDEQYF	TGCGCCAGCAGTGAGAATGCAGGGGACGAGCAGTACTTC
NA	TRBV6-4	NA	16	TRBJ1-2	CASSDPVVQWWSGYTF	TGTGCCAGCAGTGACCCGGTCGTACAATGGTGGAGTGGCTACACCTTC
TRBD2	TRBV5-6	NA	11	TRBJ2-5	CASSLAGGQYF	TGTGCCAGCAGCTTGGCGGGGGGGCAGTACTTC
NA	TRBV5-4	NA	16	TRBJ1-1	CASSLDAQIMNTEAFF	TGTGCCAGCAGCTTGGACGCCCAGATTATGAACACTGAAGCTTTCTTT
NA	TRBV27	NA	13	TRBJ1-2	CASSLRGQGGYTF	TGTGCCAGCAGTTTAAGGGGCCAGGGAGGCTACACCTTC
NA	TRBV7-9	few	13	TRBJ2-2	CASSLSNTGELFF	TGTGCCAGCAGCCTTAGCAACACCGGGGAGCTGTTTTTT
TRBD2	TRBV5-1	NA	15	TRBJ2-1	CASSPTSGRNNEQFF	TGCGCCAGCAGTCCAACTAGCGGGAGAAACAATGAGCAGTTCTTC
TRBD1	TRBV2	NA	13	TRBJ1-2	CASSARDRGFYTF	TGTGCCAGCAGTGCCCGAGACAGGGGGTTTTACACCTTC
NA	TRBV3-1/TRBV3-2	NA	15	TRBJ2-5	CASSPPFGGWETQYF	TGTGCCAGCAGCCCCCCCTTTGGGGGGTGGGAGACCCAGTACTTC
NA	TRBV6-5	NA	13	TRBJ2-7	CASSYIGGSEQYF	TGTGCCAGCAGTTACATTGGGGGCAGCGAGCAGTACTTC
NA	TRBV9	once	15	TRBJ2-2	CASSVVADPYRSLFF	TGTGCCAGCAGCGTAGTAGCGGACCCATATCGGTCGCTGTTTTTT
TRBD1	TRBV5-1	NA	16	TRBJ1-5	CASSTNTRGSNQPQHF	TGCGCCAGCAGCACAAACACCAGGGGGAGCAATCAGCCCCAGCATTTT
NA	TRBV5-1	NA	16	TRBJ1-3	CASSSLPGGSGNTIYF	TGCGCCAGCAGCTCACTACCCGGAGGCTCTGGAAACACCATATATTTT
NA	TRBV6-5	once	12	TRBJ2-7	CAVKTDYYEQYF	TGTGCCGTTAAGACAGATTACTACGAGCAGTACTTC
TRBD2	TRBV9	NA	13	TRBJ2-1	CASSVSAGVEQFF	TGTGCCAGCAGCGTTTCAGCGGGAGTTGAGCAGTTCTTC
NA	TRBV4-3	NA	18	TRBJ2-7	CASSQDFSPSGQSYEQYF	TGCGCCAGCAGCCAAGATTTTAGCCCCAGTGGTCAGAGCTACGAGCAGTACTTC
TRBD1	TRBV29-1	once	11	TRBJ1-2	CSAQGAHGYTF	TGCAGCGCCCAGGGGGCTCACGGCTACACCTTC
NA	TRBV5-1	NA	14	TRBJ2-3	CASSLQGSTDTQYF	TGCGCCAGCAGCTTACAGGGTAGCACAGATACGCAGTATTTT
NA	TRBV18	NA	13	TRBJ1-1	CASSPGRNTEAFF	TGTGCCAGCTCACCAGGGAGGAACACTGAAGCTTTCTTT
TRBD2	TRBV5-1	few	18	TRBJ2-7	CASSLHGSGGPLSYEQYF	TGCGCCAGCAGCTTGCACGGTAGCGGGGGGCCCCTAAGCTACGAGCAGTACTTC
TRBD1	TRBV12-3/TRBV12-4	once	13	TRBJ1-2	CASSTGQGGGYTF	TGTGCCAGCAGTACAGGACAGGGAGGAGGCTACACCTTC
NA	TRBV24-1	NA	14	TRBJ1-2	CATSDPGGANGYTF	TGTGCCACCAGTGACCCGGGGGGGGCTAATGGCTACACCTTC
TRBD1	TRBV30	NA	15	TRBJ1-5	CAWSVRTGGNQPQHF	TGTGCCTGGAGTGTAAGGACAGGGGGCAATCAGCCCCAGCATTTT
TRBD2	TRBV27	NA	14	TRBJ2-1	CASRGTSGGTEQFF	TGTGCCAGCAGAGGGACTAGCGGGGGCACTGAGCAGTTCTTC
TRBD1	TRBV3-1/TRBV3-2	NA	13	TRBJ1-5	CASSQGRGQPQHF	TGTGCCAGCAGCCAGGGCAGGGGGCAGCCCCAGCATTTT
TRBD2	TRBV6-2/TRBV6-3	NA	18	TRBJ2-1	CASSYSGLAGGTRNEQFF	TGTGCCAGCAGTTACTCGGGACTAGCGGGGGGGACAAGAAATGAGCAGTTCTTC
NA	TRBV9	NA	15	TRBJ1-3	CASSAIAASGNTIYF	TGTGCCAGCAGCGCCATAGCAGCTTCTGGAAACACCATATATTTT
TRBD1	TRBV6-2/TRBV6-3	NA	14	TRBJ2-2	CASSLGQGPGELFF	TGTGCCAGCAGCCTGGGACAGGGGCCCGGGGAGCTGTTTTTT
TRBD1	TRBV30	NA	16	TRBJ1-6	CAWGDRAVGINSPLHF	TGTGCCTGGGGGGACAGGGCGGTGGGGATTAATTCACCCCTCCACTTT
NA	TRBV27	NA	14	TRBJ1-5	CASSPPGSNQPQHF	TGTGCCAGCAGTCCGCCCGGTAGCAATCAGCCCCAGCATTTT
TRBD2	TRBV7-2	NA	15	TRBJ2-1	CASSTPGLAGVEQFF	TGTGCCAGCAGCACCCCGGGACTAGCGGGAGTGGAGCAGTTCTTC
NA	TRBV15	once	15	TRBJ1-2	CATSRDGAGGRGYTF	TGTGCCACCAGCAGAGATGGCGCGGGGGGTAGGGGCTACACCTTC
NA	TRBV19	NA	14	TRBJ2-6	CASSNGAGANVLTF	TGTGCCAGTAGTAACGGGGCTGGGGCCAACGTCCTGACTTTC
NA	TRBV6-4	once	13	TRBJ2-3	CASSGTEHSPQYF	TGTGCCAGCAGTGGGACTGAACACAGCCCGCAGTATTTT
TRBD1	TRBV18	NA	17	TRBJ2-2	CASSPQRDRAGTGELFF	TGTGCCAGCTCACCACAGCGGGACAGGGCCGGAACCGGGGAGCTGTTTTTT
TRBD2	TRBV5-3	NA	21	TRBJ2-1	CARSLASTVAGEFGSYNEQFF	TGTGCCAGAAGCTTGGCCTCTACCGTAGCGGGGGAGTTTGGGTCCTACAATGAGCAGTTCTTC
NA	TRBV6-2/TRBV6-3	NA	13	TRBJ2-7	CASSYVGGYEQYF	TGTGCCAGCAGTTACGTAGGGGGCTACGAGCAGTACTTC
TRBD2	TRBV27	NA	16	TRBJ2-7	CASSLAAGDYIYEQYF	TGTGCCAGCAGTTTAGCCGCGGGGGATTATATCTACGAGCAGTACTTC
NA	TRBV5-4	NA	16	TRBJ2-4	CASSKGGAGNKNIQYF	TGTGCCAGCAGCAAAGGGGGGGCGGGGAACAAAAACATTCAGTACTTC
NA	TRBV7-2	NA	17	TRBJ1-3	CASSFRVLGPSGNTIYF	TGTGCCAGCAGCTTCCGGGTGTTGGGGCCCTCCGGAAACACCATATATTTT
NA	TRBV19	NA	13	TRBJ2-1	CASSISLYNEQFF	TGTGCCAGTAGTATATCCCTGTACAATGAGCAGTTCTTC
TRBD1	TRBV19	NA	15	TRBJ2-1	CASSRTGGRSSEQFF	TGTGCCAGTAGTAGGACAGGGGGCCGTTCATCTGAGCAGTTCTTC
TRBD1	TRBV6-5	NA	14	TRBJ1-1	CASTPTGTAVEAFF	TGTGCCAGCACTCCCACCGGGACAGCTGTTGAAGCTTTCTTT
TRBD2	TRBV12-5	NA	16	TRBJ2-3	CASGKGLAGGTDTQYF	TGTGCTAGTGGTAAGGGACTAGCGGGAGGTACAGATACGCAGTATTTT
NA	TRBV18	NA	14	TRBJ1-4	CASSPGRGSEKLFF	TGTGCCAGCTCACCAGGCAGGGGCAGTGAAAAACTGTTTTTT
TRBD1	TRBV3-1/TRBV3-2	NA	21	TRBJ1-6	CASSLRRGSRQGEMINSPLHF	TGTGCCAGCAGCCTCCGGCGTGGGAGTCGACAGGGTGAGATGATTAATTCACCCCTCCACTTT
TRBD2	TRBV5-1	NA	15	TRBJ2-1	CASSQGLAVYNEQFF	TGCGCCAGCAGCCAAGGACTAGCGGTTTACAATGAGCAGTTCTTC
NA	TRBV9	once	15	TRBJ2-3	CASSVAPGRTDTQYF	TGTGCCAGCAGCGTAGCCCCAGGTCGCACAGATACGCAGTATTTT
TRBD1	TRBV6-5	NA	16	TRBJ2-4	CASSYSNRGAKNIQYF	TGTGCCAGCAGTTACTCCAACAGGGGAGCCAAAAACATTCAGTACTTC
NA	TRBV7-9	NA	14	TRBJ2-7	CASSTRTASYEQYF	TGTGCCAGCAGCACCAGGACAGCTTCCTACGAGCAGTACTTC
NA	TRBV11-2	NA	13	TRBJ1-1	CASSLTGNTEAFF	TGTGCCAGCAGCTTAACGGGGAACACTGAAGCTTTCTTT
TRBD1	TRBV11-2	NA	16	TRBJ2-2	CASSLGQGANTGELFF	TGTGCCAGCAGCTTAGGACAGGGGGCGAACACCGGGGAGCTGTTTTTT
NA	TRBV7-2	NA	14	TRBJ1-6	CASSLRRGNSPLHF	TGTGCCAGCAGCCTCAGGAGGGGTAATTCACCCCTCCACTTT
NA	TRBV7-3	few	13	TRBJ2-5	CASSLYGRETQYF	TGTGCCAGCAGCTTATACGGGAGAGAGACCCAGTACTTC
NA	TRBV7-2	NA	13	TRBJ1-2	CASSRRDYQGYTF	TGTGCCAGCAGCCGACGGGACTACCAGGGCTACACCTTC
TRBD2	TRBV7-2	NA	17	TRBJ2-1	CASSLAGTSGGYNEQFF	TGTGCCAGCAGCTTAGCTGGGACTAGCGGGGGGTACAATGAGCAGTTCTTC
NA	TRBV5-1	NA	15	TRBJ1-4	CASRRTRGANEKLFF	TGCGCCAGCAGACGAACCCGGGGGGCTAATGAAAAACTGTTTTTT
NA	TRBV7-2	NA	15	TRBJ1-4	CASSLTGARHEKLFF	TGTGCCAGCAGCTTAACAGGCGCGCGTCATGAAAAACTGTTTTTT
NA	TRBV5-1	NA	13	TRBJ1-2	CASRPDSNYGYTF	TGCGCCAGCAGGCCGGACAGTAACTATGGCTACACCTTC
NA	TRBV5-1	NA	14	TRBJ1-4	CASTPTSTNEKLFF	TGCGCCAGCACCCCGACTTCAACTAATGAAAAACTGTTTTTT